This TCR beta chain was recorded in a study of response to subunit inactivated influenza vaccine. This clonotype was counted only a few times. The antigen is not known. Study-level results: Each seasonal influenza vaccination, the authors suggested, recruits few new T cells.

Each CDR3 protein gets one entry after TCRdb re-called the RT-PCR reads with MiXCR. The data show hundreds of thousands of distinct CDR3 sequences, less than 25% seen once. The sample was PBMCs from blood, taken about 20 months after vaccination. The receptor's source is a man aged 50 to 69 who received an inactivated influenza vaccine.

The CDR3 region is CASSVRQGYTGELFF. The CDR3, as DNA: TGTGCCAGTAGTGTAAGACAGGGGTACACCGGGGAGCTGTTTTTT. The chain recombines TRBV19 with TRBJ2-2; 8 nucleotides line up with TRBD1. The germline CDR1 and CDR2 sequences are LNHDA and SQIVND (reference sequence). Unmatched junction bases numbered 5, after V lost 5 bases and J lost 3 bases. The CDR3 covers 15 residues.